This passage covers 23 T cell receptor beta chains from one sample sequenced in a study of CD8 T cells in Susac syndrome. Random hexamers primed reverse transcription of about 0.5 to 1 ug RNA. TCRdb fed the immunoSEQ multiplex PCR reads into MiXCR, producing one record per CDR3 protein. The table lists roughly 400,000 distinct CDR3 sequences, more than 80% of them singletons. The source material was CD8+ T cells from PBMCs. The receptor source for this set is a human donor with multiple sclerosis.

This chain connects TRBV7-6 to TRBJ2-1; 9 nucleotides agree with TRBD2. The CDR3 contains 17 residues. Germline CDR1 SGHVS, CDR2 FNYEAQ. V was clipped by 0 bases and J by 1 base; unmatched bases: 4. CDR3 coding DNA: TGTGCCAGCAGCTTAGCTCTGACTAGCGGTTCCTACAATGAGCAGTTCTTC. Its protein product is CASSLALTSGSYNEQFF.

The gene calls are TRBV6-4 and TRBJ1-2, with 9 bases fitting TRBD1. CDR3 length equals 15 residues. The ends lost 0 bases at V and 6 bases at J; junction bases unmatched: 5. CDR1 MRHNA and CDR2 SNTAGT come from the germline V gene. The CDR3 sequence is CASSDSTGGLNGYTF. In DNA form, the CDR3 reads TGTGCCAGCAGTGACTCTACAGGGGGCCTAAATGGCTACACCTTC.

The chain couples TRBV9 to TRBJ1-5, with unresolved D. Per germline, CDR1 SGDLS and CDR2 YYNGEE. The CDR3 runs to 15 residues. V was shortened by 0 bases and J by 5 bases, with 12 bases between the two germline ends. The chain's CDR3 is CASSVDPKPHQPQHF. CDR3 nucleotides: TGTGCCAGCAGCGTAGACCCAAAACCCCATCAGCCCCAGCATTTT.

The chain uses TRBV6-1 and TRBJ1-2; D gene uncertain. CDR3 size: 15 residues. Germline lookup yields CDR1 MNHNS and CDR2 SASEGT. V lost 0 bases, J lost 1 base, and 9 bases lay in between. CDR3 protein: CASSEAVGSNYGYTF. In DNA, the CDR3 is TGTGCCAGCAGTGAAGCTGTCGGGAGTAACTATGGCTACACCTTC.

This chain uses TRBV5-5 with TRBJ2-5; TRBD1 agrees at 12 bases. The germline gives CDR1 SGHKS, CDR2 YYEKEE (reference sequence). This CDR3 comprises 15 residues. V shed 4 bases, J shed 5 bases, and the junction held 6 bases outside the gene matches. The CDR3 nucleotides read TGTGCCAGCAGCCCCGGGACAGGGGGCTTTGAGACCCAGTACTTC. As protein: CASSPGTGGFETQYF. The complete variable domain, with remaining parts taken from reference TRBV5-5 and TRBJ2-5, reads DAGVTQSPTHLIKTRGQQVTLRCSPISGHKSVSWYQQVLGQGPQFIFQYYEKEERGRGNFPDRFSARQFPNYSSELNVNALLLGDSALYLCASSPGTGGFETQYFGPGTRLLVL.

This clonotype showed up just once. V gene TRBV28 combines with J gene TRBJ2-7; D is undetermined. V dropped 3 bases and J dropped 3 bases, with 6 bases sitting between them. The germline V gene has CDR1 MDHEN and CDR2 SYDVKM. The CDR3 spans 12 residues. CDR3 bases: TGTGCCAGCAGTTTCCCCCTCTACGAGCAGTACTTC. It translates to CASSFPLYEQYF.

This chain links TRBV4-1 with TRBJ1-5, with D possibly being TRBD1 (6 bases). The germline V gene has CDR1 MGHRA and CDR2 YSYEKL. Deletions cut 4 bases from V and 2 bases from J, with 21 bases between. This CDR3 region has 18 residues. CDR3 protein: CASSRDESGGAGNQPQHF. The CDR3 coding sequence is TGCGCCAGCAGCCGGGACGAATCGGGGGGCGCGGGCAATCAGCCCCAGCATTTT.

The chain carries TRBV6-6 and TRBJ2-7; 7 bases agree with TRBD1. The CDR3 extends over 15 amino acids. Trimming cost V 4 bases and J 0 bases; bases outside gene matches: 6. Germline CDR1 and CDR2: MNHNY and SVGAGI (reference sequence). The CDR3 DNA follows: TGTGCCAGCAGTTCAGTGGACAGGAGCTCCTACGAGCAGTACTTC. It specifies CASSSVDRSSYEQYF.

V is TRBV28 and J is TRBJ2-2; 7 bases are a match to TRBD1. CDR1 is MDHEN, CDR2 SYDVKM, per germline. The CDR3 loop spans 15 amino acids. V was clipped by 3 bases and J by 5 bases; unmatched bases: 6. DNA of the CDR3: TGTGCCAGCAGTTTGACAGGGTTTTCAACCGGGGAGCTGTTTTTT. Encoded protein: CASSLTGFSTGELFF.

The gene calls are TRBV20-1 and TRBJ2-7; no definite D call. Germline CDR1 is DFQATT and CDR2 is SNEGSKA (reference sequence). This CDR3 spans 14 amino acids. The CDR3 reads CSANPPRSSYEQYF. The CDR3 DNA sequence: TGCAGCGCCAACCCCCCCAGGAGCTCCTACGAGCAGTACTTC.

This clonotype was observed a single time. This chain uses TRBV19 with TRBJ2-1; D possibly matches TRBD1 or TRBD2 (5 bases each). The germline CDR1 and CDR2 sequences are LNHDA and SQIVND (reference sequence). CDR3 length equals 16 residues. With 6 bases removed from V and 2 bases from J, the gap between germline ends came to 17 bases. For the CDR3, the DNA is TGTGCCAGTAGAACCTTGGGGACGGAGCCCTACAATGAGCAGTTCTTC. Encoded protein: CASRTLGTEPYNEQFF.

The V call is TRBV27, the J call TRBJ1-2; possibly TRBD1 for D (6 bases). V lost 6 bases, J lost 7 bases, and 12 bases lay in between. Germline CDR1 is MNHEY and CDR2 is SMNVEV (reference sequence). The CDR3 extends over 12 amino acids. The CDR3 region is CASSARGGGYTF. DNA for the CDR3: TGTGCCAGCAGCGCCCGAGGGGGTGGCTACACCTTC.

This chain joins TRBV5-4 and TRBJ1-1; the match to TRBD1 covers 7 bases. Trimming cost V 6 bases and J 1 base; bases outside gene matches: 0. Per germline, CDR1 SGHNT and CDR2 YYREEE (reference sequence). This CDR3 comprises 12 residues. The CDR3 loop is CASKGANTEAFF. CDR3 DNA: TGTGCCAGCAAGGGGGCGAACACTGAAGCTTTCTTT. The variable domain in full, with the rest retrieved from reference TRBV5-4 and TRBJ1-1, is ETGVTQSPTHLIKTRGQQVTLRCSSQSGHNTVSWYQQALGQGPQFIFQYYREEENGRGNFPPRFSGLQFPNYSSELNVNALELDDSALYLCASKGANTEAFFGQGTRLTVV.

Only a few counts were recorded for this clonotype. This rearrangement joins TRBV5-1 to TRBJ2-4; D remains unclear. Trimming took 4 bases from V and 0 from J, leaving 11 bases between them. The CDR3 contains 15 residues. Germline-derived CDR1 and CDR2 are SGHRS and YFSETQ. CDR3: CASSPALAAKNIQYF. The CDR3, as DNA: TGCGCCAGCAGCCCCGCCCTTGCAGCCAAAAACATTCAGTACTTC.

This chain connects TRBV29-1 to TRBJ2-6; 8 bases agree with TRBD2. V lost 4 bases and J lost 0; bases outside the gene matches: 5. Germline values: CDR1 SQVTM, CDR2 ANQGSEA. The CDR3 spans 16 residues. The CDR3 DNA reads TGCAGCGTTGGGACTAGCCCCAGCTCTGGGGCCAACGTCCTGACTTTC. Its protein product is CSVGTSPSSGANVLTF.

V and J are TRBV9 and TRBJ2-1; 9 nucleotides match TRBD2. V shed 0 bases, J shed 7 bases, and the junction held 2 bases outside the gene matches. Germline CDR1 is SGDLS and CDR2 is YYNGEE. The CDR3 runs 14 residues. Here the CDR3 reads CASSVEGLANEQFF. In DNA, the CDR3 is TGTGCCAGCAGCGTAGAAGGACTAGCGAATGAGCAGTTCTTC.

The chain links TRBV12-3 or TRBV12-4 to TRBJ2-5; D remains ambiguous. The CDR3 contains 15 residues. V shed 2 bases and J shed 5 bases, with 15 bases lying between them. The CDR3, as DNA: TGTGCCAGCAGTTTATCGACGAAGCTGTGGGAGACCCAGTACTTC. The encoded protein is CASSLSTKLWETQYF.

The chain employs TRBV11-2 and TRBJ1-2, with 8 bases aligning to TRBD1. The CDR3 is made up of 18 amino acids. The germline gives CDR1 SGHAT, CDR2 FQNNGV. V shed 5 bases, J shed 4 bases, and the junction held 18 bases outside the gene matches. DNA for the CDR3: TGTGCCAGCAGCCCTTGGGCCCTGGACAGGGATAACTCCTATGGCTACACCTTC. Protein sequence: CASSPWALDRDNSYGYTF. Combining the CDR3 with reference TRBV11-2 and TRBJ1-2 gives the whole variable domain EAGVAQSPRYKIIEKRQSVAFWCNPISGHATLYWYQQILGQGPKLLIQFQNNGVVDDSQLPKDRFSAERLKGVDSTLKIQPAKLEDSAVYLCASSPWALDRDNSYGYTFGSGTRLTVV.

The chain couples TRBV3-1 to TRBJ2-3; 7 bases map to TRBD1. Unmatched junction bases numbered 9, after V lost 0 bases and J lost 0 bases. Germline lookup yields CDR1 LGHDT and CDR2 YNNKEL (reference sequence). CDR3 length equals 18 residues. The CDR3, as DNA: TGTGCCAGCAGCCAAGATCCGACAGGGCCCACTAGCACAGATACGCAGTATTTT. Protein: CASSQDPTGPTSTDTQYF.

The V call is TRBV25-1, the J call TRBJ1-2; TRBD1 is a possible D gene (5 bases). CDR3 length equals 14 residues. The V gene lost 0 bases and the J gene lost 6 bases, with 11 bases spanning the gap. In germline, CDR1 is MGHDK, CDR2 SYGVNS. CDR3 residues: CASSEYGGPNGYTF. The CDR3 nucleotides read TGTGCCAGCAGTGAATACGGGGGACCCAATGGCTACACCTTC.

In this sample, this clonotype turned up once. The J gene is TRBJ1-1, the V gene TRBV13; no reliable D call. CDR3 length: 11 residues. V was pared by 10 bases and J by 0 bases, with 6 bases between. Germline V CDR1 and CDR2: PRHDT, FYEKMQ (reference sequence). CDR3 amino acids: CATTMNTEAFF. In nucleotides, the CDR3 is TGTGCCACCACAATGAACACTGAAGCTTTCTTT.

This rearrangement joins TRBV19 to TRBJ1-4; maybe TRBD1 (6 bases). V gave up 5 bases and J gave up 6 bases, with 16 bases separating them. The CDR3 contains 15 residues. CDR1 is LNHDA and CDR2 is SQIVND in the germline V gene (reference sequence). For the CDR3, the DNA is TGTGCCAGTAGTGGTTGGGACACCAAGGATGAAAAACTGTTTTTT. Its protein is CASSGWDTKDEKLFF.

Notes on this clonotype: At one end the junction does not follow the germline gene, possibly because of a read error. V and J are TRBV7-8 and TRBJ1-1; D is perhaps TRBD1 (5 bases). In germline, CDR1 is SGHVS, CDR2 FQNEAQ. The CDR3 is 14 residues long. The CDR3 reads CASGLTAGGTEAFF. Written as DNA, the CDR3 is TGTGCCAGCGGCTTGACAGCGGGGGGCACTGAAGCTTTCTTT.